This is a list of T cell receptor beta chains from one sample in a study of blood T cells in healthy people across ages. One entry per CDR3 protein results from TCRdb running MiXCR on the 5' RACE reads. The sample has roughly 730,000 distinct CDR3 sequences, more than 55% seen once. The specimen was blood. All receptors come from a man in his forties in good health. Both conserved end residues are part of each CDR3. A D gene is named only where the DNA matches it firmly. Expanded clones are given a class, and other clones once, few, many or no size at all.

TGTGCCAGCAGCCAGAACAGGGGAGGAGGGATGAACACTGAAGCTTTCTTT,CASSQNRGGGMNTEAFF,TRBV7-9,TRBD1,few,TRBJ1-1
TGTGCCAGCAGCTTAATGACTAGCACGGATACGCAGTATTTT,CASSLMTSTDTQYF,TRBV7-3,TRBD2,NA,TRBJ2-3
TGTGCCAGCAGACCGGGACAGTCGAACACTGAAGCTTTCTTT,CASRPGQSNTEAFF,TRBV7-2,TRBD1,NA,TRBJ1-1
TGTGCCTGGAGTACCCCTTATACAGATACGCAGTATTTT,CAWSTPYTDTQYF,TRBV30,NA,NA,TRBJ2-3
TGCGCCAGCAGCCAGGCCGATGTGGGTGTAGGAAGCTACACCTTC,CASSQADVGVGSYTF,TRBV5-1,NA,once,TRBJ1-2
TGTGCCAGCAGCCTACGGAAGAACACTGAAGCTTTCTTT,CASSLRKNTEAFF,TRBV7-8,NA,NA,TRBJ1-1
TGCAGCGTTTGGACAGGGGAGTCTTCACCCCTCCACTTT,CSVWTGESSPLHF,TRBV29-1,TRBD1,NA,TRBJ1-6
TGCGCCAGCGGCCAAGATCGGCTAGCCTGGGAGACCCAGTACTTC,CASGQDRLAWETQYF,TRBV4-3,NA,NA,TRBJ2-5
TGCGCCAGCATCCAAGTTTTAGGACAGACCTACGAGCAGTACTTC,CASIQVLGQTYEQYF,TRBV4-3,NA,NA,TRBJ2-7
TGCAGTGCTATTTTAGGGGGCAATACGCAGTATTTT,CSAILGGNTQYF,TRBV20-1,TRBD1,NA,TRBJ2-3
TGCAGCGTTGAATTAAGTGAAAAACTGTTTTTT,CSVELSEKLFF,TRBV29-1,NA,NA,TRBJ1-4
TGTGCCAGCAGTTTTACTACACAGGCTTGGGACAATGAGCAGTTCTTC,CASSFTTQAWDNEQFF,TRBV28,NA,few,TRBJ2-1
TGTGCCAGCAGCTTAGGGGACAGGAATTCCTACGAGCAGTACTTC,CASSLGDRNSYEQYF,TRBV11-2,TRBD1,NA,TRBJ2-7
TGTGCCAGCAGCTTCCGAGGGCTACCTGGGGCCAACGTCCTGACTTTC,CASSFRGLPGANVLTF,TRBV5-6,NA,few,TRBJ2-6
TGTGCCAGCAGGAGAACAGGGATCTCCTATAATTCACCCCTCCACTTT,CASRRTGISYNSPLHF,TRBV28,NA,few,TRBJ1-6
TGTGCCAGCAGTTTAAGTCTGGCCATCCAAAACTATGGCTACACCTTC,CASSLSLAIQNYGYTF,TRBV27,NA,NA,TRBJ1-2
TGCAGTGCTAGAGGAGGGGGCGTTTCTCTTAACACAGATACGCAGTATTTT,CSARGGGVSLNTDTQYF,TRBV20-1,TRBD1,few,TRBJ2-3
TGTGCCAGCAGTTTAGCTCAGCTAGCCGGGGCGGAAGCTTTCTTT,CASSLAQLAGAEAFF,TRBV12-3/TRBV12-4,NA,NA,TRBJ1-1
TGTGCCAGCAGCCAAGGACGGGGACCTGGGGAGACCCAGTACTTC,CASSQGRGPGETQYF,TRBV4-2,NA,NA,TRBJ2-5
TGTGCCAGCAACGTCAGGGGCCGGCCAGATACGCAGTATTTT,CASNVRGRPDTQYF,TRBV27,NA,NA,TRBJ2-3
TGTGCCAGCAGCGTAAGCCCCGGACTAGCGGGAGGTCGAGAGACCCAGTACTTC,CASSVSPGLAGGRETQYF,TRBV9,TRBD2,NA,TRBJ2-5
TGTGCCAGCAGTTTAGCTTCTTTTGGCAGGGCTGACCAAGAGACCCAGTACTTC,CASSLASFGRADQETQYF,TRBV12-3/TRBV12-4,NA,NA,TRBJ2-5
TGCGCCAGCAGCTTGGGACAGGGGCTCCGAGGGGCCGACGTCCTGACTTTC,CASSLGQGLRGADVLTF,TRBV5-1,TRBD1,NA,TRBJ2-6
TGTGCCAGCAGTCCCTGGACAGGGAGGAGCCAAGAGACCCAGTACTTC,CASSPWTGRSQETQYF,TRBV12-3/TRBV12-4,TRBD1,few,TRBJ2-5
TGCAGTGCTAGAGATACGGCGGGAGACTCCTTCTACAATGAGCAGTTCTTC,CSARDTAGDSFYNEQFF,TRBV20-1,TRBD2,NA,TRBJ2-1
TGCAGTGCTAGAGACACGGGGCGAACCCAAGAGACCCAGTACTTC,CSARDTGRTQETQYF,TRBV20-1,NA,many,TRBJ2-5
TGTGCCAGCAGCCAAAATCACGGACTCCAAGAGACCCAGTACTTC,CASSQNHGLQETQYF,TRBV3-1,NA,few,TRBJ2-5
TGCGCCAGCAGCTTGGGGTGGACAGGGGCGGCTTTCTTT,CASSLGWTGAAFF,TRBV5-1,TRBD1,few,TRBJ1-1
TGCGCCAGCAGCCTCCCGACTAGCGGAATTTCCTACAATGAGCAGTTCTTC,CASSLPTSGISYNEQFF,TRBV5-1,TRBD2,few,TRBJ2-1
TGTGCCAGCAGGATTTATAGGGGTGGCCAAGAGACCCAGTACTTC,CASRIYRGGQETQYF,TRBV27,NA,NA,TRBJ2-5
TGTGCCAGCAGCCAGGCGGGGGGACCACAAGAGACCCAGTACTTC,CASSQAGGPQETQYF,TRBV3-1,TRBD2,once,TRBJ2-5
TGTGCCAGCATAAGAGACTTTGGCCGCGATACGCAGTATTTT,CASIRDFGRDTQYF,TRBV7-2,NA,NA,TRBJ2-3
TGTGCCAGCAATCCACTAGCGGGAGGGAGCACAGATACGCAGTATTTT,CASNPLAGGSTDTQYF,TRBV6-4,TRBD2,many,TRBJ2-3
TGTGCCAGCAGCCAAGAAGGGTGTAGCGGGGCGTACCAAGAGACCCAGTACTTC,CASSQEGCSGAYQETQYF,TRBV4-2,TRBD2,NA,TRBJ2-5
TGTGCCAGCAGCGCGAACAGGTTTTACAATGAGCGGTTCTTC,CASSANRFYNERFF,TRBV11-2,NA,NA,TRBJ2-1
TGCGCCAGCAGCGATCTAGCGGGAGGCTCCTACGAGCAGTACTTC,CASSDLAGGSYEQYF,TRBV5-1,TRBD2,NA,TRBJ2-7